These 32 T cell receptor beta chains were all obtained from the same sample, sequenced in a study of cytomegalovirus exposure and HLA in healthy donors. Sequencing used immunoSEQ multiplex PCR; TCRdb keeps in-frame clones, though not all of them. The data contain 200,000 to 300,000 clones, around 91% of them singletons. Material for sequencing was PBMCs. The receptor set was obtained from a woman in her 30s in good health and CMV-seronegative.

V usage is TRBV6-5 and J usage is TRBJ2-7; perhaps TRBD1 as D (5 bases). Germline-derived CDR1 and CDR2 are MNHEY and SVGAGI. The length of the CDR3 is 14 residues. The V gene lost 5 bases and the J gene lost 2 bases, with 13 bases spanning the gap. CDR3 sequence: CASSPRGPTYEQYF. In DNA form, the CDR3 reads TGTGCCAGCAGTCCTAGGGGCCCCACCTACGAGCAGTACTTC.

The genes are TRBV11-1 and TRBJ2-5; 10 bases map to TRBD1. The V segment lost 4 bases and the J segment 6 bases; nucleotides outside the gene matches: 5. The CDR3 loop spans 14 amino acids. Germline V lookup: CDR1 SGHAT, CDR2 FQDESV (reference sequence). The CDR3 nucleotides are TGTGCCAGCAGCTCGGGACAGGGGTTGAAGACCCAGTACTTC. It yields the protein CASSSGQGLKTQYF.

This clone occurred once. The chain joins TRBV30 to TRBJ2-1, with TRBD2 matching over 10 bases. Germline V gene data show CDR1 as GTSNPN and CDR2 as SVGIG (reference sequence). V dropped 5 bases and J dropped 9; count of bases not matched to a gene: 7. The CDR3 runs 13 residues. The CDR3 is CAWDPGLAFEQFF. CDR3 DNA sequence: TGTGCCTGGGACCCGGGACTAGCGTTTGAGCAGTTCTTC.

The chain has TRBV7-3 and TRBJ2-2; 7 nucleotides align to TRBD2. V gave up 5 bases and J gave up 5 bases; unmatched junction bases: 11. Per germline, CDR1 SGHTA and CDR2 FQGTGA. This CDR3 region has 16 residues. The CDR3 is CASSRRGVVSTGELFF. CDR3 sequence (DNA): TGTGCCAGCAGCAGACGGGGGGTTGTATCGACCGGGGAGCTGTTTTTT.

There are a few counts of this clone. This chain links TRBV7-8 with TRBJ2-1; no definite D call. V lost 3 bases to trimming and J lost 6 bases, with 9 bases between them. CDR1 is SGHVS, CDR2 FQNEAQ, per germline. This CDR3 comprises 13 residues. Here the CDR3 reads CASSLGFRNEQFF. CDR3 nucleotides: TGTGCCAGCAGCTTGGGGTTCCGCAATGAGCAGTTCTTC.

This rearrangement joins TRBV4-1 to TRBJ2-1; 7 nucleotides agree with TRBD2. Germline V lookup: CDR1 MGHRA, CDR2 YSYEKL. Unmatched junction bases numbered 6, after V lost 1 base and J lost 3 bases. This CDR3 comprises 16 residues. The CDR3 DNA sequence: TGCGCCAGCAGCCAAGGGCCTAGCGGCCTCTACAATGAGCAGTTCTTC. Translating it yields CASSQGPSGLYNEQFF.

The chain is built from TRBV2 and TRBJ2-1; TRBD2 matches at 7 bases. Germline V CDR1 and CDR2: SNHLY, FYNNEI. CDR3 length: 15 amino acids. After removal of 1 base from V and 6 bases from J, the junction contained 6 bases not matched to a gene. This CDR3 is CASSEGTRGSNEQFF. In DNA form, the CDR3 reads TGTGCCAGCAGTGAAGGGACTAGAGGGAGCAATGAGCAGTTCTTC.

V is TRBV5-5 and J is TRBJ2-5; D possibly corresponds to TRBD1 (5 bases). Trimming cost V 4 bases and J 0 bases, with 10 bases left between them. The CDR3 runs 14 residues. Germline CDR1 SGHKS, CDR2 YYEKEE (reference sequence). The CDR3 coding sequence is TGTGCCAGCAGCCCACGCAGGGACCAAGAGACCCAGTACTTC. Translating it yields CASSPRRDQETQYF. Filled out from reference TRBV5-5 and TRBJ2-5, the complete variable domain reads DAGVTQSPTHLIKTRGQQVTLRCSPISGHKSVSWYQQVLGQGPQFIFQYYEKEERGRGNFPDRFSARQFPNYSSELNVNALLLGDSALYLCASSPRRDQETQYFGPGTRLLVL.

The V call is TRBV27, the J call TRBJ2-3, with 8 bases lining up with TRBD1. The junction had 10 bases not matched to a gene; V was cut back by 5 bases and J by 3 bases. This CDR3 has 16 amino acids. Germline CDR1 MNHEY, CDR2 SMNVEV (reference sequence). CDR3 region: CASSPTDRGFTDTQYF. Written as DNA, the CDR3 is TGTGCCAGCAGTCCCACCGACAGGGGTTTTACAGATACGCAGTATTTT.

The chain joins TRBV30 to TRBJ2-3; D call uncertain. Germline CDR1 GTSNPN, CDR2 SVGIG (reference sequence). V lost 0 bases to trimming and J lost 3 bases, with 22 bases between them. The CDR3 runs 18 residues. CDR3 bases: TGTGCCTGGAGTGTACTAATTTCGGTGGGTCCGTCGACAGATACGCAGTATTTT. Translating it yields CAWSVLISVGPSTDTQYF.

The gene calls are TRBV20-1 and TRBJ2-3; no reliable D call. The CDR3 length is 11 residues. The germline V gene encodes CDR1 DFQATT and CDR2 SNEGSKA (reference sequence). Trimming pared 5 bases from V and 6 bases from J, leaving 9 bases between. CDR3 sequence reads: CSAPHYDTQYF. CDR3 DNA: TGCAGTGCTCCTCATTACGATACGCAGTATTTT.

Here the CDR3 reads CASSFSGSSTDTQYF. In nucleotides, the CDR3 is TGTGCCAGCAGTTTTAGCGGCTCTAGCACAGATACGCAGTATTTT. The genes are TRBV27 and TRBJ2-3, with TRBD2 as a possible D gene (6 bases). Germline lookup yields CDR1 MNHEY and CDR2 SMNVEV (reference sequence). The CDR3 covers 15 residues. V lost 3 bases to trimming and J lost 0 bases, with 10 bases between them.

The chain recombines TRBV7-8 with TRBJ2-7; no definite D call. This CDR3 region has 13 residues. From germline, CDR1 is SGHVS and CDR2 FQNEAQ. V shed 1 base and J shed 3 bases, with 7 bases lying between them. The CDR3 DNA sequence: TGTGCCAGCAGCTTAGTTGACGGCTACGAGCAGTACTTC. Translating it yields CASSLVDGYEQYF.

The gene calls are TRBV11-2 and TRBJ1-3; TRBD1 aligns across 7 bases. Germline lookup yields CDR1 SGHAT and CDR2 FQNNGV. With 2 bases clipped from V and 2 bases from J, the junction kept 6 bases outside the gene matches. This CDR3 comprises 16 residues. CDR3 coding DNA: TGTGCCAGCAGCTTATTAGGGGGCCCCGCTGGAAACACCATATATTTT. This translates into CASSLLGGPAGNTIYF.

This clone has only one observation. In DNA form, the CDR3 reads TGTGCCAGCAGTGAAGGTTTTAAGGATTACTACGAGCAGTACTTC. This encodes CASSEGFKDYYEQYF. This rearrangement joins TRBV25-1 to TRBJ2-7; D unresolved. Germline CDR1 and CDR2: MGHDK and SYGVNS. The CDR3 has 15 residues. V gave up 2 bases and J gave up 3 bases, with 14 bases separating them.

The chain recombines TRBV29-1 with TRBJ2-7, with 16 bases aligning to TRBD2. The CDR3 covers 15 residues. V dropped 6 bases and J dropped 6; count of bases not matched to a gene: 8. Germline V gene data show CDR1 as SQVTM and CDR2 as ANQGSEA. CDR3 sequence (DNA): TGCAGCGTCGGGGTGGGACTAGCGGGAGGGGGCGAGCAGTACTTC. Translation: CSVGVGLAGGGEQYF.

This clone appeared a single time. V gene TRBV4-2 combines with J gene TRBJ2-1; possible D gene TRBD2, 5 bases. CDR3 length equals 13 residues. Trimming removed 0 bases from V and 9 bases from J, with 9 bases in between. CDR1 and CDR2 (germline): LGHNA, YNFKEQ. CDR3 sequence reads: CASSQEVSGEQFF. The CDR3 nucleotides are TGTGCCAGCAGCCAAGAGGTCAGCGGTGAGCAGTTCTTC.

This clone was counted a single time. The chain's CDR3 is CASSSLPGLAGSGGYNEQFF. In DNA, the CDR3 is TGTGCCAGCAGTTCCTTGCCGGGACTAGCGGGGTCGGGTGGGTACAATGAGCAGTTCTTC. This chain joins TRBV28 and TRBJ2-1, with 13 positions matching TRBD2. The CDR3 is made up of 20 amino acids. CDR1 is MDHEN and CDR2 is SYDVKM in the germline V gene. The junction had 16 bases not matched to a gene; V was cut back by 4 bases and J by 4 bases.

The rearrangement joins TRBV5-4 to TRBJ1-1, with D possibly matching TRBD1 (5 bases). Germline V gene sequence: CDR1 SGHNT, CDR2 YYREEE (reference sequence). The V and J ends lost 0 bases and 1 base respectively, with 7 bases between them. This CDR3 comprises 14 residues. This chain's CDR3 is CASSLGGRNTEAFF. The CDR3, as DNA: TGTGCCAGCAGCTTGGGGGGACGGAACACTGAAGCTTTCTTT.

The V and J genes are TRBV28 and TRBJ2-1, with D unresolved. The germline V gene encodes CDR1 MDHEN and CDR2 SYDVKM. Trimming pared 4 bases from V and 0 bases from J, leaving 4 bases between. CDR3 length: 13 amino acids. The CDR3 nucleotides read TGTGCCAGCAGTTCTCCCTCCTACAATGAGCAGTTCTTC. This gives the protein CASSSPSYNEQFF.

The chain recombines TRBV29-1 with TRBJ2-3; 7 nucleotides align to TRBD2. There are 17 residues in the CDR3. CDR1 and CDR2 from the germline V gene are SQVTM and ANQGSEA. The junction had 16 bases not matched to a gene; V was cut back by 7 bases and J by 0 bases. The CDR3 DNA follows: TGCAGCGGAAGAGCGAGGGAGGGTTCAGCTAGCACAGATACGCAGTATTTT. Its translation is CSGRAREGSASTDTQYF.

This chain uses TRBV4-3 with TRBJ2-7, with D uncertain. From germline, CDR1 is LGHNA and CDR2 YSLEER. With 2 bases removed from V and 0 bases from J, the gap between germline ends came to 11 bases. The CDR3 is 15 residues long. This chain's CDR3 is CASSQMAISSYEQYF. Written as DNA, the CDR3 is TGCGCCAGCAGCCAAATGGCTATAAGCTCCTACGAGCAGTACTTC.

This chain joins TRBV7-2 and TRBJ1-4; D may be TRBD1 (6 bases). Trimming removed 4 bases at V and 5 bases at J, with 14 bases between. The CDR3 runs 15 residues. Germline CDR1 reads SGHTA; CDR2 reads FQGNSA. CDR3: CASSSPGQSNEKLFF. The CDR3 DNA sequence: TGTGCCAGCAGCTCGCCGGGACAAAGCAATGAAAAACTGTTTTTT.

The genes are TRBV7-2 and TRBJ2-2; 7 bases agree with TRBD1. V trimming: 5 bases; J trimming: 4 bases; junction bases outside the gene matches: 7. This CDR3 has 15 residues. From germline, CDR1 is SGHTA and CDR2 FQGNSA. CDR3 sequence reads: CASSQTGRRTGELFF. In DNA, the CDR3 is TGTGCCAGCAGCCAGACAGGGCGGCGCACCGGGGAGCTGTTTTTT.

The chain couples TRBV5-6 to TRBJ2-3; 7 bases map to TRBD1. The CDR3 covers 15 residues. Trimming removed 3 bases from V and 0 bases from J; junction bases left unmatched: 4. Looked up from germline, CDR1 is SGHDT and CDR2 is YYEEEE. The CDR3 loop is CASSSTGASTDTQYF. The CDR3 DNA reads as TGTGCCAGCAGCTCAACAGGGGCGAGCACAGATACGCAGTATTTT. The complete variable domain, with remaining parts taken from reference TRBV5-6 and TRBJ2-3, reads DAGVTQSPTHLIKTRGQQVTLRCSPKSGHDTVSWYQQALGQGPQFIFQYYEEEERQRGNFPDRFSGHQFPNYSSELNVNALLLGDSALYLCASSSTGASTDTQYFGPGTRLTVL.

J is TRBJ2-7 and V is TRBV4-3, with D perhaps TRBD2 (6 bases). This CDR3 contains 14 residues. CDR1 and CDR2 from the germline V gene are LGHNA and YSLEER. V was cut by 4 bases and J by 5 bases, with 15 bases left in between. The CDR3 sequence is CASSRTATGDEQYF. In nucleotides, the CDR3 is TGCGCCAGCAGCCGAACAGCGACGGGGGACGAGCAGTACTTC.

The V gene is TRBV27, the J gene TRBJ1-4, with 7 bases aligning to TRBD1. The CDR3 has 15 residues. Germline loops: CDR1 MNHEY, CDR2 SMNVEV (reference sequence). The V segment lost 4 bases and the J segment 6 bases; nucleotides outside the gene matches: 8. Here the CDR3 reads CASSSPAGGDEKLFF. DNA of the CDR3: TGTGCCAGCAGTTCCCCGGCAGGGGGTGATGAAAAACTGTTTTTT.

V usage is TRBV9 and J usage is TRBJ2-6; D is perhaps TRBD2 (5 bases). The germline V gene encodes CDR1 SGDLS and CDR2 YYNGEE. CDR3 length: 14 amino acids. Trimming shortened V by 3 bases and J by 3 bases, and 7 bases separated the two germline ends. The CDR3 protein is CASSGGFGANVLTF. DNA of the CDR3: TGTGCCAGCAGCGGAGGGTTTGGGGCCAACGTCCTGACTTTC.

Worth noting for this clone: Other DNA sequences in this sample translate to the same CDR3. The chain is built from TRBV7-2 and TRBJ2-7; 8 bases match TRBD2. The germline gives CDR1 SGHTA, CDR2 FQGNSA. V lost 5 bases, J lost 7 bases, and 13 bases stayed unmatched. This CDR3 has 15 residues. The CDR3, as DNA: TGTGCCAGCAGCCCCGTCCCGGGAGGGCCGAGGGAGCAGTACTTC. Amino acid sequence: CASSPVPGGPREQYF.

The rearrangement joins TRBV9 to TRBJ2-3, with D tentatively TRBD2 (6 bases). The CDR3 spans 16 residues. The germline gives CDR1 SGDLS, CDR2 YYNGEE. Between the trimmed V and J ends, which lost 5 bases and 0 bases, there was a span of 16 bases. CDR3 nucleotide sequence: TGTGCCAGCAGTGCCGGAAGCCGGGGGAGCACAGATACGCAGTATTTT. Protein product: CASSAGSRGSTDTQYF.

The J gene is TRBJ1-4, the V gene TRBV11-2; TRBD1 might be the D (5 bases). Germline values: CDR1 SGHAT, CDR2 FQNNGV. V was cut by 3 bases and J by 8 bases, with 13 bases left in between. This CDR3 has 14 residues. CDR3 in amino acids: CASSFQIRDEKLFF. Written as DNA, the CDR3 is TGTGCCAGCAGCTTCCAAATACGGGACGAAAAACTGTTTTTT. Using reference TRBV11-2 and TRBJ1-4 for the parts outside the CDR3, the full variable domain is EAGVAQSPRYKIIEKRQSVAFWCNPISGHATLYWYQQILGQGPKLLIQFQNNGVVDDSQLPKDRFSAERLKGVDSTLKIQPAKLEDSAVYLCASSFQIRDEKLFFGSGTQLSVL.

V and J are TRBV6-5 and TRBJ1-2, with D perhaps matching TRBD1 (6 bases). The germline gives CDR1 MNHEY, CDR2 SVGAGI. CDR3 size: 16 residues. V was pared by 3 bases and J by 3 bases, with 17 bases between. The CDR3 DNA follows: TGTGCCAGCAGTTATTATTGGGGGGGGCTTGACTATGGCTACACCTTC. It codes for CASSYYWGGLDYGYTF.